The text below deals with one T cell receptor (beta chain). Its antigen is undetermined. These data originate in a study of chemoradiotherapy in HPV16-positive cancers. At the level of the study: Candidate HPV-specific T-cell clones and common TCR motifs came from functional assays in a couple of HPV16-positive patients. Study-wide results and caveats: HPV-responsive T-cell expansion during chemoradiotherapy was linked to improved recurrence-free survival in HPV16-positive patients. HPV-specific T cells were functionally defined from only a couple of HPV16-positive patients.

The method was immunoSEQ multiplex PCR; TCRdb's version includes in-frame clones alone and lacks a portion of them. This table has around 8,000 clones, around 77% appearing once. Deletions cut 0 bases from V and 0 bases from J, with 13 bases between. The CDR3 is 16 amino acids. Germline V gene lookup returns CDR1 SGHDT and CDR2 YYEEEE. V is TRBV5-6 and J is TRBJ2-7; possibly TRBD1 or TRBD2 for D (5 bases each). The specimen was obtained from a patient who underwent chemoradiotherapy. The receptor was derived from a human donor with HPV-associated anogenital cancer. The CDR3 spells CASSLVGRRSSYEQYF. The DNA for the CDR3 is TGTGCCAGCAGCTTGGTGGGACGGAGGAGCTCCTACGAGCAGTACTTC.